Below, 28 T cell receptor beta chains from the same sample are listed, as sequenced in a study of T cell responses to AZD1222 COVID-19 vaccine. Sequenced by immunoSEQ multiplex PCR; TCRdb stores in-frame clones only, minus some. The table records 95,000 to 150,000 clones, about 92% of them present only once. The material was peripheral blood, obtained on day 0 of AZD1222 vaccination. The receptor source for this set is an adult in good health.

The chain carries TRBV2 and TRBJ1-5, with D tentatively TRBD1 (6 bases). The CDR3 totals 15 residues. Germline V gene data show CDR1 as SNHLY and CDR2 as FYNNEI. V was cut by 4 bases and J by 5 bases, with 15 bases left in between. The chain's CDR3 is CASSGSPTGHQPQHF. CDR3 in DNA: TGTGCCAGCAGTGGGTCCCCGACAGGACATCAGCCCCAGCATTTT.

The chain combines TRBV15 with TRBJ1-1; D remains ambiguous. V dropped 1 base and J dropped 3 bases, with 12 bases sitting between them. CDR3 length equals 15 residues. Germline V lookup: CDR1 LNHNV, CDR2 YYDKDF (reference sequence). The CDR3 sequence is CATSRGVDPYTEAFF. DNA of the CDR3: TGTGCCACCAGCAGAGGGGTCGACCCGTACACTGAAGCTTTCTTT.

V is TRBV6-2 or TRBV6-3 and J is TRBJ1-5, with D perhaps TRBD1 (6 bases). CDR1 is MNHEY and CDR2 is SVGEGT in the germline V gene. Trimming pared 4 bases from V and 3 bases from J, leaving 13 bases between. CDR3 length: 15 amino acids. The CDR3 is CASSSRRTDNQPQHF. The CDR3 DNA is TGTGCCAGCAGTTCCCGTCGGACAGACAATCAGCCCCAGCATTTT.

The chain carries TRBV7-2 and TRBJ2-5, with 12 bases lining up with TRBD2. CDR3 length equals 16 residues. Trimming at V came to 3 bases and at J to 4 bases, leaving 6 bases not matched to a gene. Germline V gene lookup returns CDR1 SGHTA and CDR2 FQGNSA. CDR3 nucleotide sequence: TGTGCCAGCAGCTTTACTAGCGGGGGGCGGGTAGAGACCCAGTACTTC. Its translation is CASSFTSGGRVETQYF.

The CDR3 bases are TGTGCCAGCAGTACCCTTTGGGGGGTGGTGAGAAATGAGCAGTTCTTC. This codes for CASSTLWGVVRNEQFF. V gene TRBV28 combines with J gene TRBJ2-1; D may be TRBD2 (6 bases). Trimming stripped 5 bases from V and 7 bases from J, with 21 bases between. The CDR3 sequence is 16 residues long. Germline V lookup: CDR1 MDHEN, CDR2 SYDVKM.

This clone was found once. This chain connects TRBV9 to TRBJ2-1; the match to TRBD2 covers 11 bases. There are 17 residues in the CDR3. V trimming: 0 bases; J trimming: 3 bases; junction bases outside the gene matches: 5. The germline V gene has CDR1 SGDLS and CDR2 YYNGEE. This CDR3 is CASSVGGGTSGYNEQFF. CDR3 nucleotide sequence: TGTGCCAGCAGCGTAGGAGGAGGGACTAGCGGCTACAATGAGCAGTTCTTC. Full variable domain (remainder filled in from reference TRBV9 and TRBJ2-1): DSGVTQTPKHLITATGQRVTLRCSPRSGDLSVYWYQQSLDQGLQFLIQYYNGEERAKGNILERFSAQQFPDLHSELNLSSLELGDSALYFCASSVGGGTSGYNEQFFGPGTRLTVL.

J is TRBJ2-7 and V is TRBV19; D might be TRBD2 (5 bases). Per germline, CDR1 LNHDA and CDR2 SQIVND (reference sequence). Trimming took 4 bases from V and 0 from J, leaving 13 bases between them. The CDR3 length is 15 residues. The CDR3: CASSSSVSSSYEQYF. DNA of the CDR3: TGTGCCAGTAGTAGTAGCGTCTCGAGCTCCTACGAGCAGTACTTC.

The V call is TRBV27, the J call TRBJ1-1, with no clear D. Trimming stripped 3 bases from V and 6 bases from J, with 14 bases between. Germline loops: CDR1 MNHEY, CDR2 SMNVEV (reference sequence). The CDR3 consists of 14 residues. CDR3 amino acids: CASSFNLGDPEAFF. The CDR3 region has the DNA TGTGCCAGCAGTTTCAACCTGGGAGATCCTGAAGCTTTCTTT.

This clone has only one observation. J is TRBJ1-4 and V is TRBV11-2; possible D gene TRBD1, 5 bases. V was clipped by 1 base and J by 1 base, with 7 bases between them. CDR1 is SGHAT and CDR2 is FQNNGV in the germline V gene. CDR3 length equals 15 residues. The CDR3 protein is CASSLAGGTNEKLFF. CDR3 coding DNA: TGTGCCAGCAGCTTAGCGGGGGGAACTAATGAAAAACTGTTTTTT.

V is TRBV5-1 and J is TRBJ2-7, with D hard to call. Trimming removed 4 bases at V and 4 bases at J, with 9 bases between. Per the germline V gene, CDR1 is SGHRS and CDR2 is YFSETQ. This CDR3 is built from 12 residues. In nucleotides, the CDR3 is TGCGCCAGCAGCGGCGGCCCGTACGAGCAGTACTTC. This sequence encodes CASSGGPYEQYF.

In its sample, this clone was seen a few times. This rearrangement joins TRBV7-8 to TRBJ2-7; perhaps TRBD2 as D (5 bases). The V and J ends lost 1 base and 2 bases respectively, with 9 bases between them. The germline gives CDR1 SGHVS, CDR2 FQNEAQ. The CDR3 covers 14 residues. The CDR3 is CASSLGLATYEQYF. The DNA for the CDR3 is TGTGCCAGCAGCTTAGGCCTAGCAACCTACGAGCAGTACTTC.

This chain uses TRBV28 with TRBJ1-5; 7 nucleotides align to TRBD1. V was clipped by 6 bases and J by 3 bases; unmatched bases: 11. Germline CDR1 and CDR2: MDHEN and SYDVKM. The CDR3 is 16 amino acids. The CDR3 coding sequence is TGTGCCAGCAGATTCTCCTCGACAGGGAACAATCAGCCCCAGCATTTT. Its protein is CASRFSSTGNNQPQHF.

The chain carries TRBV5-6 and TRBJ1-2; no clear D gene. V was trimmed by 2 bases and J by 0 bases, leaving 11 bases between them. The CDR3 spans 15 residues. Germline lookup yields CDR1 SGHDT and CDR2 YYEEEE. CDR3 residues: CASSFRRVSNYGYTF. The DNA of the CDR3 is TGTGCCAGCAGCTTTCGGCGAGTGTCTAACTATGGCTACACCTTC.

This chain connects TRBV11-2 to TRBJ2-2; 8 nucleotides align to TRBD1. This CDR3 has 15 residues. With V trimmed by 4 bases and J by 7 bases, 8 bases remained unmatched. CDR1 and CDR2 (germline): SGHAT, FQNNGV. DNA for the CDR3: TGTGCCAGCAGCTCTCTGACAGGGGATTTCGGGGAGCTGTTTTTT. Its protein product is CASSSLTGDFGELFF.

The chain recombines TRBV6-5 with TRBJ2-1; D not resolved. This CDR3 is 12 amino acids long. Germline lookup yields CDR1 MNHEY and CDR2 SVGAGI. Between the trimmed V and J ends, which lost 5 bases and 8 bases, there was a span of 10 bases. The CDR3 sequence: CASSRSGYEQFF. The CDR3 nucleotides are TGTGCCAGCAGTCGGTCCGGATATGAGCAGTTCTTC.

The genes are TRBV5-4 and TRBJ1-2; D might be TRBD1 (6 bases). CDR1 is SGHNT, CDR2 YYREEE, per germline (reference sequence). Between the trimmed V and J ends, which lost 4 bases and 9 bases, there was a span of 16 bases. This CDR3 is 13 amino acids long. The CDR3 sequence is CASSQQNRASYTF. CDR3 sequence (DNA): TGTGCCAGCAGCCAGCAAAACAGGGCGAGCTACACCTTC.

The count of this clone is one. This CDR3 reads CASSQTGIGNTIYF. For the CDR3, the DNA is TGTGCCAGCAGTCAGACAGGGATCGGAAACACCATATATTTT. This chain joins TRBV27 and TRBJ1-3, with 7 bases lining up with TRBD1. The CDR3 totals 14 residues. Trimming took 5 bases from V and 4 from J; bases not matched to a gene: 5. CDR1 and CDR2 (germline): MNHEY, SMNVEV (reference sequence).

V usage is TRBV10-3 and J usage is TRBJ1-5, with TRBD1 matching 8 bases. The CDR3 is 17 amino acids. The germline gives CDR1 ENHRY, CDR2 SYGVKD. V dropped 3 bases and J dropped 4; count of bases not matched to a gene: 11. Written as DNA, the CDR3 is TGTGCCATCAGTGACGGGGACAGGAGTATAGCAAATCAGCCCCAGCATTTT. Translated, it gives CAISDGDRSIANQPQHF.

This clone was counted a single time. The J gene is TRBJ2-7, the V gene TRBV6-5; tentatively, D is TRBD1 or TRBD2 (5 bases each). The CDR3 has 14 residues. Germline values: CDR1 MNHEY, CDR2 SVGAGI. V gave up 2 bases and J gave up 3 bases, with 11 bases separating them. The CDR3 here is CASSYQGEGYEQYF. CDR3 coding DNA: TGTGCCAGCAGTTACCAGGGTGAGGGCTACGAGCAGTACTTC.

V is TRBV30 and J is TRBJ2-1; D not resolved. The V and J ends lost 1 base and 8 bases respectively, with 12 bases between them. CDR1 is GTSNPN, CDR2 SVGIG, per germline (reference sequence). The CDR3 contains 13 residues. The CDR3 here is CAWSGGSRDEQFF. The CDR3 nucleotides read TGTGCCTGGAGTGGGGGTAGTAGAGATGAGCAGTTCTTC.

The rearrangement links TRBV7-9 to TRBJ1-6, with D maybe TRBD1 (5 bases). Per the germline V gene, CDR1 is SEHNR and CDR2 is FQNEAQ (reference sequence). The CDR3 sequence is 15 residues long. Between the trimmed V and J ends, which lost 6 bases and 9 bases, there was a span of 18 bases. The DNA of the CDR3 is TGTGCCAGCAGTACAGGCGGTAGCGCGGTTTCACCCCTCCACTTT. It is translated as CASSTGGSAVSPLHF.

The chain uses TRBV7-2 and TRBJ2-5; 10 positions match TRBD2. The CDR3 is 18 residues long. CDR1 is SGHTA and CDR2 is FQGNSA in the germline V gene. Unmatched junction bases numbered 17, after V lost 5 bases and J lost 5 bases. The CDR3 protein is CASSKRIAGGNVRETQYF. CDR3 bases: TGTGCCAGCAGCAAACGAATAGCGGGGGGCAACGTTCGGGAGACCCAGTACTTC.

This chain uses TRBV12-3 or TRBV12-4 with TRBJ2-3; no reliable D call. V was pared by 5 bases and J by 5 bases, with 8 bases between. This CDR3 spans 12 amino acids. CDR3 in DNA: TGTGCCAGCAGTACTTTAGGAGATACGCAGTATTTT. This sequence encodes CASSTLGDTQYF.

This chain links TRBV11-2 with TRBJ2-1; D is ambiguous. Deletions cut 1 base from V and 2 bases from J, with 9 bases between. This CDR3 spans 15 amino acids. Germline CDR1 reads SGHAT; CDR2 reads FQNNGV. The CDR3 coding sequence is TGTGCCAGCAGCTTAGCGCTGTCACCCTACAATGAGCAGTTCTTC. Translation: CASSLALSPYNEQFF.

CDR3 sequence: CASSLAHSAGRNTIYF. The CDR3 coding sequence is TGTGCCAGCAGCTTAGCCCATTCAGCAGGGAGAAACACCATATATTTT. This chain joins TRBV7-2 and TRBJ1-3; D might be TRBD1 (5 bases). Per germline, CDR1 SGHTA and CDR2 FQGNSA. This CDR3 is built from 16 residues. The V end lost 0 bases, the J end lost 5 bases, and 14 bases lay between the germline ends.

The rearrangement joins TRBV19 to TRBJ2-4, with TRBD1 matching 10 bases. CDR3 size: 18 residues. V dropped 6 bases and J dropped 1; count of bases not matched to a gene: 12. CDR1 LNHDA and CDR2 SQIVND come from the germline V gene (reference sequence). This CDR3 is CASRSLLRDRGAKNIQYF. CDR3 nucleotides: TGTGCCAGTAGGTCCCTCCTCCGGGACAGGGGTGCCAAAAACATTCAGTACTTC.

The rearrangement links TRBV5-1 to TRBJ2-5; 7 nucleotides line up with TRBD1. The germline V gene encodes CDR1 SGHRS and CDR2 YFSETQ. The length of the CDR3 is 16 residues. The J segment lost 3 bases and the V segment lost 1 base, leaving 9 bases of the junction unmatched. CDR3 DNA sequence: TGCGCCAGCAGCTTGCAACAGGGGAGAATTGAAGAGACCCAGTACTTC. This codes for CASSLQQGRIEETQYF. Combining the CDR3 with reference TRBV5-1 and TRBJ2-5 gives the whole variable domain KAGVTQTPRYLIKTRGQQVTLSCSPISGHRSVSWYQQTPGQGLQFLFEYFSETQRNKGNFPGRFSGRQFSNSRSEMNVSTLELGDSALYLCASSLQQGRIEETQYFGPGTRLLVL.

This clone was recorded only once. V gene TRBV13 combines with J gene TRBJ2-1; 11 bases map to TRBD2. The V and J ends lost 1 base and 5 bases, in that order; junction bases with no gene match: 1. The CDR3 sequence is 15 residues long. Germline CDR1 is PRHDT and CDR2 is FYEKMQ (reference sequence). The CDR3 reads CASSLVGLADNEQFF. As DNA, the CDR3 is TGTGCCAGCAGCTTAGTGGGACTAGCGGACAATGAGCAGTTCTTC.